These 5 T cell receptor beta chains originate from one sample sequenced in a study of blood T cell repertoires in COVID-19. Assay: immunoSEQ multiplex PCR; the TCRdb copy retains only in-frame clones and omits some. Altogether some 140,000 clones are present, about 78% being singletons, with the ten largest covering 10% to 11%. Sequenced sample: peripheral blood. These receptors came from a man in his 60s who had recovered from COVID-19.

V usage is TRBV7-8 and J usage is TRBJ2-5; no definite D call. Between the trimmed V and J ends, which lost 5 bases and 7 bases, there was a span of 8 bases. The germline V gene has CDR1 SGHVS and CDR2 FQNEAQ. This CDR3 region has 11 residues. CDR3 coding DNA: TGTGCCAGCAGCGTGCCGGGGACCCAGTACTTC. As protein: CASSVPGTQYF.

The chain is built from TRBV5-1 and TRBJ2-7; 7 nucleotides match TRBD1. V lost 0 bases and J lost 5; bases outside the gene matches: 5. Germline CDR1 is SGHRS and CDR2 is YFSETQ. This CDR3 is 14 amino acids long. DNA of the CDR3: TGCGCCAGCAGCTTGGGTACAGGGGAAGACGAGCAGTACTTC. It is translated as CASSLGTGEDEQYF.

The gene calls are TRBV28 and TRBJ1-3; TRBD1 might be the D (5 bases). V gave up 3 bases and J gave up 0 bases, with 9 bases separating them. The CDR3 has 15 residues. Germline V gives CDR1 MDHEN, CDR2 SYDVKM. The CDR3 sequence: CASSFSGLSGNTIYF. DNA for the CDR3: TGTGCCAGCAGTTTTTCAGGGCTCTCTGGAAACACCATATATTTT.

V and J are TRBV13 and TRBJ2-2; 8 positions match TRBD1. CDR1 and CDR2 from the germline V gene are PRHDT and FYEKMQ (reference sequence). After removal of 3 bases from V and 5 bases from J, the junction contained 8 bases not matched to a gene. The CDR3 length is 16 residues. The CDR3 DNA is TGTGCCAGCAGCTTCTTCTTCAGGGGGCCAACCGGGGAGCTGTTTTTT. It yields the protein CASSFFFRGPTGELFF.

This clone is a singleton in its sample. The V gene is TRBV5-6, the J gene TRBJ2-4; tentative D call: TRBD1 (6 bases). In germline, CDR1 is SGHDT, CDR2 YYEEEE. There are 16 residues in the CDR3. V lost 4 bases and J lost 0, with 14 bases in between. This chain's CDR3 is CASSIGQTLAKNIQYF. In DNA form, the CDR3 reads TGTGCCAGCAGCATCGGACAGACCCTAGCCAAAAACATTCAGTACTTC.